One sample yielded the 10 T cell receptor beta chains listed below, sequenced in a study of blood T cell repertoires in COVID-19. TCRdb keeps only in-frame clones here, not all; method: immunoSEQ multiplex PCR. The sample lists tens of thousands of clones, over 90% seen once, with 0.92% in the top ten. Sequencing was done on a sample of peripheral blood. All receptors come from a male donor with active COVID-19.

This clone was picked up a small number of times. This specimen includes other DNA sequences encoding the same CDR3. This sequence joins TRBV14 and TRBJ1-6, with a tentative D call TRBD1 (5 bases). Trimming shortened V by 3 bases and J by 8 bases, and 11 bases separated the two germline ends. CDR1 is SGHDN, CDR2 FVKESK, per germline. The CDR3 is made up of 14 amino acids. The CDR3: CASSQGREYSPLHF. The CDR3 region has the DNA TGTGCCAGCAGCCAGGGCAGGGAATATTCACCCCTCCACTTT. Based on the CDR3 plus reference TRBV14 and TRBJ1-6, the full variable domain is EAGVTQFPSHSVIEKGQTVTLRCDPISGHDNLYWYRRVMGKEIKFLLHFVKESKQDESGMPNNRFLAERTGGTYSTLKVQPAELEDSGVYFCASSQGREYSPLHFGNGTRLTVT.

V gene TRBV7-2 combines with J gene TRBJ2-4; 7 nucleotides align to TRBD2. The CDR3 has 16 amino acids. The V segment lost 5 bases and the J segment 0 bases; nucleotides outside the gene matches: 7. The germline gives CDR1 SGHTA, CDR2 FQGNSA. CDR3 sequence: CASSLSGVLAKNIQYF. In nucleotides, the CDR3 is TGTGCCAGCAGCCTGAGCGGGGTTCTAGCCAAAAACATTCAGTACTTC.

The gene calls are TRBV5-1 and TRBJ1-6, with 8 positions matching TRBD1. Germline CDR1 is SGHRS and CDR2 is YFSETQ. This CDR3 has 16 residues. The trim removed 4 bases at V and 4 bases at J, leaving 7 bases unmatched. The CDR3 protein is CASSPGQGAYNSPLHF. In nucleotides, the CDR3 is TGCGCCAGCAGCCCTGGACAGGGCGCTTATAATTCACCCCTCCACTTT. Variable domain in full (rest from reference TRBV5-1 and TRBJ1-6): KAGVTQTPRYLIKTRGQQVTLSCSPISGHRSVSWYQQTPGQGLQFLFEYFSETQRNKGNFPGRFSGRQFSNSRSEMNVSTLELGDSALYLCASSPGQGAYNSPLHFGNGTRLTVT.

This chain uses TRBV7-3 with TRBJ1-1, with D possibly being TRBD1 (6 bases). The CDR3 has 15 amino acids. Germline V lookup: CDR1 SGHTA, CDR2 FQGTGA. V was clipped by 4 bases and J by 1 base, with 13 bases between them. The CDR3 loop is CASSSQTGSNTEAFF. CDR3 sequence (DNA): TGTGCCAGCAGCTCCCAAACAGGGTCGAACACTGAAGCTTTCTTT.

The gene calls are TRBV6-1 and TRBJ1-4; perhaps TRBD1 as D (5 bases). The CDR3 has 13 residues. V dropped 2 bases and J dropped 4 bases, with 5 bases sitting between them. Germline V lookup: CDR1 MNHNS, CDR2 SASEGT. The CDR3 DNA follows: TGTGCCAGCAGTGAACAGGGTAATGAAAAACTGTTTTTT. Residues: CASSEQGNEKLFF.

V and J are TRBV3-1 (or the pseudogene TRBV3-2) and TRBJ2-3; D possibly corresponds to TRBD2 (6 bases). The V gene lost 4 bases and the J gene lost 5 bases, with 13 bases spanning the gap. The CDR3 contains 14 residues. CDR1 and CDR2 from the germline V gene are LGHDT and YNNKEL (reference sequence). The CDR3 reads CASSPRDLRDTQYF. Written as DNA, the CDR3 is TGTGCCAGCAGCCCCAGGGACTTAAGAGATACGCAGTATTTT.

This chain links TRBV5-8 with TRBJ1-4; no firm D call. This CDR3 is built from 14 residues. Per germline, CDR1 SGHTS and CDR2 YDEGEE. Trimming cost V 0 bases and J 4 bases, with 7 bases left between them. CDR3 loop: CASSLGGVNEKLFF. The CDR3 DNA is TGTGCCAGCAGCTTGGGCGGCGTTAATGAAAAACTGTTTTTT.

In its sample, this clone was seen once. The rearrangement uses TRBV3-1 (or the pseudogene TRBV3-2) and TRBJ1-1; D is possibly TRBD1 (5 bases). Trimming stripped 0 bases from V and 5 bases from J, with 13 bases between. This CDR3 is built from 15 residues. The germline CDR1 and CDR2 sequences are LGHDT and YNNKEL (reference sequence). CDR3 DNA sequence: TGTGCCAGCAGCCAAGATTTAGGGGTTGGGACTGAAGCTTTCTTT. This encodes CASSQDLGVGTEAFF.

This chain's CDR3 is CASSLRGPGVGYNEQFF. The CDR3 DNA is TGCGCCAGCAGCTTGAGGGGACCAGGGGTCGGGTACAATGAGCAGTTCTTC. This rearrangement joins TRBV5-1 to TRBJ2-1; the D gene is possibly TRBD1 (6 bases). Looked up from germline, CDR1 is SGHRS and CDR2 is YFSETQ. V gave up 1 base and J gave up 4 bases, with 18 bases separating them. The CDR3 covers 17 residues.

The CDR3 sequence is CASSRTFLNEKLFF. The CDR3 DNA sequence: TGTGCCAGCAGCCGGACATTTCTTAATGAAAAACTGTTTTTT. This rearrangement joins TRBV7-6 to TRBJ1-4, with TRBD1 as a possible D gene (5 bases). Germline values: CDR1 SGHVS, CDR2 FNYEAQ. The CDR3 loop spans 14 amino acids. With 5 bases removed from V and 4 bases from J, the gap between germline ends came to 11 bases. Full variable domain (missing parts from reference TRBV7-6 and TRBJ1-4): GAGVSQSPRYKVTKRGQDVALRCDPISGHVSLYWYRQALGQGPEFLTYFNYEAQQDKSGLPNDRFSAERPEGSISTLTIQRTEQRDSAMYRCASSRTFLNEKLFFGSGTQLSVL.